This is a list of T cell receptor beta chains from one sample in a study of T cells in Graves' hyperthyroidism and ophthalmopathy. TCRdb itself ran the multiplex PCR reads through MiXCR, one entry per CDR3 protein. In the table there are about 570,000 distinct CDR3 sequences, around 13% of which are singletons. The sequencing sample was made of blood. Receptors were obtained from a woman in her thirties or forties with Graves' hyperthyroidism. CDR3s include the opening cysteine and the closing phenylalanine or tryptophan. A D gene is named only where the DNA matches it firmly. The size entry is marked missing in some rows and otherwise reads once, few, many or a size class.

CDR3 protein: CASSETPGQGSYEQYF
CDR3 DNA: TGTGCCAGCAGTGAAACACCGGGACAGGGGTCCTACGAGCAGTACTTC
J gene: TRBJ2-7
V gene: TRBV12-3/TRBV12-4
clone size: -
D gene: TRBD1

CDR3 protein: CASSYSWTSGRTSEQFF
CDR3 DNA: TGTGCCAGCAGTTACTCTTGGACTAGCGGGAGGACCTCCGAGCAGTTCTTC
J gene: TRBJ2-1
V gene: TRBV6-5
clone size: -
D gene: TRBD2

CDR3 protein: CATRGGSGYNEQFF
CDR3 DNA: TGTGCCACCAGGGGGGGTAGCGGTTACAATGAGCAGTTCTTC
J gene: TRBJ2-1
V gene: TRBV24-1
clone size: many
D gene: -

CDR3 protein: CASSPLSPATEAFF
CDR3 DNA: TGCGCCAGCAGCCCACTATCCCCGGCCACTGAAGCTTTCTTT
J gene: TRBJ1-1
V gene: TRBV4-1
clone size: -
D gene: -

CDR3 protein: CASSYSIGQDSYNEQFF
CDR3 DNA: TGTGCCAGCAGTTACTCGATAGGACAGGACTCCTACAATGAGCAGTTCTTC
J gene: TRBJ2-1
V gene: TRBV6-6
clone size: many
D gene: TRBD1

CDR3 protein: CASSLLGTDYNEQFF
CDR3 DNA: TGTGCCAGCAGCTTATTGGGGACAGATTACAATGAGCAGTTCTTC
J gene: TRBJ2-1
V gene: TRBV11-3
clone size: many
D gene: TRBD1

CDR3 protein: CASNSGQASTGELFF
CDR3 DNA: TGTGCCAGCAACTCGGGACAGGCATCCACCGGGGAGCTGTTTTTT
J gene: TRBJ2-2
V gene: TRBV2
clone size: -
D gene: TRBD1

CDR3 protein: CASSFQSGDNEQFF
CDR3 DNA: TGTGCCAGCAGTTTCCAGTCTGGAGACAATGAGCAGTTCTTC
J gene: TRBJ2-1
V gene: TRBV7-2
clone size: many
D gene: -

CDR3 protein: CAITPGATGELFF
CDR3 DNA: TGTGCCATCACCCCAGGTGCCACCGGGGAGCTGTTTTTT
J gene: TRBJ2-2
V gene: TRBV10-3
clone size: few
D gene: -

CDR3 protein: CASSYPGQGAQEQYF
CDR3 DNA: TGTGCCAGCAGCTACCCGGGACAGGGGGCCCAAGAGCAGTACTTC
J gene: TRBJ2-7
V gene: TRBV7-9
clone size: many
D gene: TRBD1

CDR3 protein: CASSLGWQGGATQYF
CDR3 DNA: TGTGCCAGCAGCTTAGGTTGGCAGGGGGGGGCGACCCAGTACTTC
J gene: TRBJ2-5
V gene: TRBV7-2
clone size: few
D gene: -

CDR3 protein: CASSLAGYQETQYF
CDR3 DNA: TGTGCCAGCAGTTTAGCCGGATACCAAGAGACCCAGTACTTC
J gene: TRBJ2-5
V gene: TRBV28
clone size: many
D gene: -

CDR3 protein: CASKQISGSYNEQFF
CDR3 DNA: TGTGCCAGCAAACAAATCAGCGGTTCCTACAATGAGCAGTTCTTC
J gene: TRBJ2-1
V gene: TRBV12-3/TRBV12-4
clone size: many
D gene: -

CDR3 protein: CASSWTQGDAEQYF
CDR3 DNA: TGTGCCAGCAGTTGGACCCAGGGAGATGCCGAGCAGTACTTC
J gene: TRBJ2-7
V gene: TRBV6-2/TRBV6-3
clone size: once
D gene: -

CDR3 protein: CASSAGTGAGEKLFF
CDR3 DNA: TGTGCCAGCAGCGCAGGGACAGGGGCAGGAGAAAAACTGTTTTTT
J gene: TRBJ1-4
V gene: TRBV7-9
clone size: many
D gene: TRBD1

CDR3 protein: CATSRGKWVGDNEQFF
CDR3 DNA: TGTGCCACCAGCAGAGGAAAGTGGGTAGGGGACAATGAGCAGTTCTTC
J gene: TRBJ2-1
V gene: TRBV15
clone size: many
D gene: -

CDR3 protein: CASSLYGTGLYEQYF
CDR3 DNA: TGTGCCAGCAGCTTGTACGGGACAGGCCTCTACGAGCAGTACTTC
J gene: TRBJ2-7
V gene: TRBV5-5
clone size: many
D gene: TRBD1

CDR3 protein: CASSYLTGTSGSSYEQYF
CDR3 DNA: TGTGCCAGCAGTTATTTGACTGGGACTAGCGGAAGTTCCTACGAGCAGTACTTC
J gene: TRBJ2-7
V gene: TRBV6-1
clone size: many
D gene: TRBD2

CDR3 protein: CSARDYTSKPEAFF
CDR3 DNA: TGCAGTGCTAGAGATTATACCTCGAAACCTGAAGCTTTCTTT
J gene: TRBJ1-1
V gene: TRBV20-1
clone size: few
D gene: -

CDR3 protein: CASSDSGTNTGELFF
CDR3 DNA: TGTGCCAGTAGTGACTCCGGGACAAACACCGGGGAGCTGTTTTTT
J gene: TRBJ2-2
V gene: TRBV19
clone size: -
D gene: -

CDR3 protein: CASSELQGEPQETQYF
CDR3 DNA: TGTGCCAGCAGTGAATTGCAGGGGGAACCCCAAGAGACCCAGTACTTC
J gene: TRBJ2-5
V gene: TRBV2
clone size: many
D gene: TRBD1

CDR3 protein: CASSLSQNSYEQYF
CDR3 DNA: TGCGCCAGCAGCTTGAGTCAAAACTCCTACGAGCAGTACTTC
J gene: TRBJ2-7
V gene: TRBV5-1
clone size: -
D gene: -

CDR3 protein: CAITPDMARETQYF
CDR3 DNA: TGTGCCATCACCCCTGACATGGCAAGAGAGACCCAGTACTTC
J gene: TRBJ2-5
V gene: TRBV10-3
clone size: many
D gene: -

CDR3 protein: CSAINTGFQTDTQYF
CDR3 DNA: TGCAGTGCTATTAATACAGGGTTTCAGACAGATACGCAGTATTTT
J gene: TRBJ2-3
V gene: TRBV20-1
clone size: -
D gene: -

CDR3 protein: CASRDRGDSGANVLTF
CDR3 DNA: TGTGCCAGTAGAGACAGGGGGGACTCTGGGGCCAACGTCCTGACTTTC
J gene: TRBJ2-6
V gene: TRBV19
clone size: -
D gene: TRBD1

CDR3 protein: CASSEGENLYNEQFF
CDR3 DNA: TGTGCCAGCAGTGAAGGGGAAAACCTCTACAATGAGCAGTTCTTC
J gene: TRBJ2-1
V gene: TRBV6-1
clone size: many
D gene: -

CDR3 protein: CASSERTSGRTYEQYF
CDR3 DNA: TGTGCCAGCAGTGAAAGGACTAGCGGGCGCACCTACGAGCAGTACTTC
J gene: TRBJ2-7
V gene: TRBV6-1
clone size: many
D gene: TRBD2

CDR3 protein: CATSDLTVHEQYF
CDR3 DNA: TGTGCCACCAGTGATTTGACTGTCCACGAGCAGTACTTC
J gene: TRBJ2-7
V gene: TRBV24-1
clone size: many
D gene: -

CDR3 protein: CASIGQTYGYTF
CDR3 DNA: TGTGCCAGTATTGGACAGACTTATGGCTACACCTTC
J gene: TRBJ1-2
V gene: TRBV19
clone size: -
D gene: -

CDR3 protein: CASSFAPGQGSDTQYF
CDR3 DNA: TGTGCCAGCAGCTTTGCACCGGGACAGGGTTCGGATACGCAGTATTTT
J gene: TRBJ2-3
V gene: TRBV7-8
clone size: many
D gene: TRBD1

CDR3 protein: CSADPDSKERNTIYF
CDR3 DNA: TGCAGTGCGGACCCGGACAGTAAAGAAAGAAACACCATATATTTT
J gene: TRBJ1-3
V gene: TRBV20-1
clone size: -
D gene: -

CDR3 protein: CASSRPGLGSNEQFF
CDR3 DNA: TGTGCCAGCAGTCGACCGGGACTTGGAAGCAATGAGCAGTTCTTC
J gene: TRBJ2-1
V gene: TRBV12-3/TRBV12-4
clone size: many
D gene: -

CDR3 protein: CASSLGAGSFTGELFF
CDR3 DNA: TGTGCCAGCAGCTTAGGGGCAGGGAGCTTCACCGGGGAGCTGTTTTTT
J gene: TRBJ2-2
V gene: TRBV11-2
clone size: many
D gene: -

CDR3 protein: CSARDQWEFGGELFF
CDR3 DNA: TGCAGTGCTAGAGATCAGTGGGAGTTTGGCGGGGAGCTGTTTTTT
J gene: TRBJ2-2
V gene: TRBV20-1
clone size: few
D gene: -

CDR3 protein: CASSYETSNTGELFF
CDR3 DNA: TGTGCCAGCAGTTACGAGACATCGAACACCGGGGAGCTGTTTTTT
J gene: TRBJ2-2
V gene: TRBV6-5
clone size: few
D gene: -

CDR3 protein: CAIPERELHEQYF
CDR3 DNA: TGTGCCATCCCTGAGCGGGAGCTCCACGAGCAGTACTTC
J gene: TRBJ2-7
V gene: TRBV10-3
clone size: many
D gene: TRBD2

CDR3 protein: CASSLESMVPVGETQYF
CDR3 DNA: TGCGCCAGCAGCTTGGAATCAATGGTTCCCGTCGGAGAGACCCAGTACTTC
J gene: TRBJ2-5
V gene: TRBV5-1
clone size: few
D gene: -

CDR3 protein: CASSPIQQGRAYEQYF
CDR3 DNA: TGCGCCAGCAGCCCTATACAACAGGGGAGGGCCTACGAGCAGTACTTC
J gene: TRBJ2-7
V gene: TRBV4-1
clone size: few
D gene: -

CDR3 protein: CASTLAGDFPDTQYF
CDR3 DNA: TGTGCCAGCACCCTAGCGGGAGACTTCCCAGATACGCAGTATTTT
J gene: TRBJ2-3
V gene: TRBV9
clone size: -
D gene: TRBD2

CDR3 protein: CASSVGGATGELFF
CDR3 DNA: TGTGCCAGCAGTGTAGGGGGGGCGACCGGGGAGCTGTTTTTT
J gene: TRBJ2-2
V gene: TRBV6-1
clone size: -
D gene: -

CDR3 protein: CASSFELAVTGELFF
CDR3 DNA: TGTGCCAGCAGTTTTGAATTAGCGGTAACCGGGGAGCTGTTTTTT
J gene: TRBJ2-2
V gene: TRBV12-3/TRBV12-4
clone size: -
D gene: -

CDR3 protein: CASSKEGQGNSPLHF
CDR3 DNA: TGTGCCAGCAGCAAAGAGGGACAGGGAAATTCACCCCTCCACTTT
J gene: TRBJ1-6
V gene: TRBV5-5
clone size: many
D gene: TRBD1

CDR3 protein: CASSGPGGAEAFF
CDR3 DNA: TGCGCCAGCAGCGGGCCAGGGGGTGCTGAAGCTTTCTTT
J gene: TRBJ1-1
V gene: TRBV5-1
clone size: many
D gene: TRBD1

CDR3 protein: CASSVRLAGNTGELFF
CDR3 DNA: TGTGCCAGCAGCGTCAGACTAGCGGGGAACACCGGGGAGCTGTTTTTT
J gene: TRBJ2-2
V gene: TRBV13
clone size: -
D gene: TRBD2

CDR3 protein: CASSLAGGAELFF
CDR3 DNA: TGTGCCAGCAGCTTAGCTGGGGGGGCGGAGCTGTTTTTT
J gene: TRBJ2-2
V gene: TRBV11-3
clone size: many
D gene: -

CDR3 protein: CASSLVGLAAYNEQFF
CDR3 DNA: TGTGCCAGCAGCTTAGTGGGACTAGCGGCTTACAATGAGCAGTTCTTC
J gene: TRBJ2-1
V gene: TRBV7-8
clone size: few
D gene: TRBD2

CDR3 protein: CASSSTGQGTDTQYF
CDR3 DNA: TGTGCCAGCAGTTCTACGGGACAGGGAACAGATACGCAGTATTTT
J gene: TRBJ2-3
V gene: TRBV12-3/TRBV12-4
clone size: few
D gene: TRBD1

CDR3 protein: CASSEPGDEQYF
CDR3 DNA: TGTGCCAGCAGCGAACCAGGGGACGAGCAGTACTTC
J gene: TRBJ2-7
V gene: TRBV9
clone size: many
D gene: -

CDR3 protein: CASSSTSGGAGELFF
CDR3 DNA: TGTGCCAGCAGCTCGACTAGCGGGGGGGCCGGGGAGCTGTTTTTT
J gene: TRBJ2-2
V gene: TRBV7-8
clone size: medium-sized
D gene: TRBD2

CDR3 protein: CASSQRGGRDTEAFF
CDR3 DNA: TGTGCCAGCAGCCAACGCGGGGGGAGGGACACTGAAGCTTTCTTT
J gene: TRBJ1-1
V gene: TRBV3-1
clone size: many
D gene: -

CDR3 protein: CSAHAENYGYTF
CDR3 DNA: TGCAGCGCGCACGCTGAGAACTATGGCTACACCTTC
J gene: TRBJ1-2
V gene: TRBV29-1
clone size: many
D gene: -